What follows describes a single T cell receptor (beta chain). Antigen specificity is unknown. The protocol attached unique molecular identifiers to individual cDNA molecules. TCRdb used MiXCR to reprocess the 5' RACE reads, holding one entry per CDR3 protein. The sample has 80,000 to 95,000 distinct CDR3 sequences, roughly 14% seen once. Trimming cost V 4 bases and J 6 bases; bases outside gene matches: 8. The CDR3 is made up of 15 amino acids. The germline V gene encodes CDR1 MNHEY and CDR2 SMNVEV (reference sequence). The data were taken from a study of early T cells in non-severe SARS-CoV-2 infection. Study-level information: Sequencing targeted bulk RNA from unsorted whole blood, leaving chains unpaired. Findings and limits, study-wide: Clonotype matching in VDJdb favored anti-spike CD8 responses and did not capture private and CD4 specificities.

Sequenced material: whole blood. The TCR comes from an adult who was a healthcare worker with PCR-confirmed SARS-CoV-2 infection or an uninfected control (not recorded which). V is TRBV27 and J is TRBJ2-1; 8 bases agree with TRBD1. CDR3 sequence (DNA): TGTGCCAGCAGTTATGGACAGGGTGGCCTCAATGAGCAGTTCTTC. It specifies CASSYGQGGLNEQFF.